This T cell receptor (beta chain) was observed in a study of T cell responses to AZD1222 COVID-19 vaccine. Study-level results: The reported proportion of spike-specific TCRs targeting unmutated variant regions was nearly half. Distributed over spike, vaccine-associated CD4 TCRs predominated at 160-218 and 743-854. The donor cohort was predominantly white British with a female majority, and clonal diversity may have been underestimated. Spike-specific TCR depth and breadth grew after two AZD1222 doses.

About this clone itself: As yet, its antigen is unknown.

Only in-frame clones appear in the TCRdb table, and some are missing; sequencing was by immunoSEQ multiplex PCR. The sample records 60,000 to 90,000 clones, roughly 80% being singletons. J was trimmed by 3 bases and V by 4 bases; bases with no gene match: 6. CDR3 length: 14 residues. CDR1 and CDR2 from the germline V gene are MGHRA and YSYEKL. The chain links TRBV4-1 to TRBJ2-7; TRBD1 matches 7 bases. The sequence was collected from an adult who received the MenACWY meningococcal vaccine as a control. Source: peripheral blood, taken 28 days after the second dose of the MenACWY control vaccine. The CDR3 DNA follows: TGCGCCAGCAGCCCACTGGGACAGAGCTACGAGCAGTACTTC. Its protein product is CASSPLGQSYEQYF.